The source of this T cell receptor (beta chain) is a study of cytomegalovirus exposure and HLA in healthy donors. Points from the study as a whole: The majority of TCR sequences were rare, yet some public TCRs appeared in many donors.

This CDR3 is 13 amino acids long. Looked up from germline, CDR1 is SGHRS and CDR2 is YFSETQ. V lost 4 bases to trimming and J lost 4 bases, with 11 bases between them. Notes on this clone: Its antigen is undetermined.

60 Vbeta and 13 Jbeta primers were used in PCR. Measured with immunoSEQ multiplex PCR; TCRdb has only the in-frame clones, and not every one. The sample contains 85,000 to 95,000 clones, approximately 63% of which appear only once. The origin of this receptor is a woman aged 25 to 39 in good health and CMV-seronegative. The genes are TRBV5-1 and TRBJ2-5; TRBD2 might be the D (5 bases). Sample: PBMCs. CDR3 coding DNA: TGCGCCAGCAGCCGGATACGGGGAGAGACCCAGTACTTC. This translates into CASSRIRGETQYF.